One and the same sample provided the 27 T cell receptor beta chains below, sequenced in a study of regulatory T cells in long-lasting Graves disease. HTBI primers from iRepertoire and Arm-PCR of CDR3 regions yielded the TCR beta libraries. TCRdb re-derived calls from the multiplex PCR reads in MiXCR, one entry per CDR3 protein. The table has about 660,000 distinct CDR3 sequences, around 30% seen once. Time point of the sample: persistent/refractory GD, antithyroid drugs over 5 years with positive TRAb. TCR sequences were obtained from RNA taken from PBMCs. The sample here was peripheral blood mononuclear cells (PBMCs), taken when the disease was refractory, from a patient treated with antithyroid drugs. Source of these receptors: a female donor with Graves disease.

This clonotype was recorded a few times. In nucleotides, the CDR3 is TGTGCCAGCCAGTTCGAAGCCAAAAACATTCAGTACTTC. Encoded protein: CASQFEAKNIQYF. The chain employs TRBV2 and TRBJ2-4; D uncertain. Germline lookup yields CDR1 SNHLY and CDR2 FYNNEI. V was pared by 8 bases and J by 0 bases, with 8 bases between. CDR3 length: 13 residues.

The gene calls are TRBV9 and TRBJ1-5; D may be TRBD1 (6 bases). CDR1 is SGDLS, CDR2 YYNGEE, per germline. Trimming cost V 2 bases and J 3 bases, with 12 bases left between them. The length of the CDR3 is 15 residues. CDR3: CASSVEAGANQPQHF. DNA of the CDR3: TGTGCCAGCAGCGTGGAAGCAGGGGCCAATCAGCCCCAGCATTTT.

There are a few counts of this clonotype. V is TRBV5-1 and J is TRBJ1-2; D ambiguous. CDR1 is SGHRS, CDR2 YFSETQ, per germline. The CDR3 runs 13 residues. V was shortened by 3 bases and J by 6 bases, with 12 bases between the two germline ends. CDR3 amino acids: CASSSSFLDGYTF. The DNA of the CDR3 is TGCGCCAGCAGCTCCTCCTTCCTGGATGGCTACACCTTC.

The gene calls are TRBV6-5 and TRBJ2-1; the match to TRBD2 covers 13 bases. V lost 4 bases, J lost 5 bases, and 14 bases stayed unmatched. The length of the CDR3 is 19 residues. CDR1 is MNHEY and CDR2 is SVGAGI in the germline V gene. CDR3 in amino acids: CASSSYARTSGSRDNEQFF. DNA for the CDR3: TGTGCCAGCAGTTCTTACGCGAGGACTAGCGGGAGTCGCGACAATGAGCAGTTCTTC.

V gene TRBV30 combines with J gene TRBJ1-2; D unresolved. The CDR3 totals 11 residues. Trimming took off 2 bases at V and 10 bases at J, with 11 bases between the two ends. Germline assignment: CDR1 GTSNPN and CDR2 SVGIG (reference sequence). The CDR3 is CAWSMTGVYTF. DNA of the CDR3: TGTGCCTGGAGTATGACCGGGGTCTACACCTTC. The full variable domain, in which reference TRBV30 and TRBJ1-2 provide the parts outside the CDR3, is SQTIHQWPATLVQPVGSPLSLECTVEGTSNPNLYWYRQAAGRGLQLLFYSVGIGQISSEVPQNLSASRPQDRQFILSSKKLLLSDSGFYLCAWSMTGVYTFGSGTRLTVV.

The chain combines TRBV5-1 with TRBJ2-2; 7 nucleotides line up with TRBD1. Trimming cost V 0 bases and J 6 bases; bases outside gene matches: 5. The CDR3 loop spans 15 amino acids. Germline CDR1 and CDR2: SGHRS and YFSETQ. The CDR3 spells CASSLEITGAGELFF. The DNA for the CDR3 is TGCGCCAGCAGCTTGGAAATAACAGGGGCCGGGGAGCTGTTTTTT.

This clonotype was recorded at least ten times. The rearrangement uses TRBV3-1 and TRBJ1-1; D gene uncertain. CDR3 size: 16 residues. The germline V gene has CDR1 LGHDT and CDR2 YNNKEL (reference sequence). Trimming stripped 1 base from V and 0 bases from J, with 12 bases between. CDR3 region: CASSQGVRPMNTEAFF. The CDR3 DNA reads as TGTGCCAGCAGCCAAGGGGTCCGGCCCATGAACACTGAAGCTTTCTTT.

This clonotype was seen repeatedly, ten times or more. V and J are TRBV11-1 and TRBJ2-7; 7 bases are a match to TRBD1. This CDR3 has 18 amino acids. CDR1 SGHAT and CDR2 FQDESV come from the germline V gene (reference sequence). The trim removed 4 bases at V and 0 bases at J, leaving 15 bases unmatched. This CDR3 reads CASSSWRWDSQSSYEQYF. The CDR3 DNA sequence: TGTGCCAGCAGCTCATGGAGATGGGACAGTCAAAGCTCCTACGAGCAGTACTTC.

This chain uses TRBV28 with TRBJ1-1; perhaps TRBD1 as D (5 bases). This CDR3 spans 15 amino acids. Trimming removed 5 bases at V and 7 bases at J, with 20 bases between. The germline gives CDR1 MDHEN, CDR2 SYDVKM. The DNA for the CDR3 is TGTGCCAGCAGTCTTCCGGGGCCCGGGAGGGGTGAAGCTTTCTTT. Translating gives CASSLPGPGRGEAFF. Combining the CDR3 with reference TRBV28 and TRBJ1-1 gives the whole variable domain DVKVTQSSRYLVKRTGEKVFLECVQDMDHENMFWYRQDPGLGLRLIYFSYDVKMKEKGDIPEGYSVSREKKERFSLILESASTNQTSMYLCASSLPGPGRGEAFFGQGTRLTVV.

This clonotype was counted at least ten times. V gene TRBV2 combines with J gene TRBJ1-4; TRBD1 aligns across 7 bases. The CDR3 has 16 residues. Unmatched junction bases numbered 11, after V lost 5 bases and J lost 5 bases. CDR1 and CDR2 from the germline V gene are SNHLY and FYNNEI. The CDR3 DNA is TGTGCCAGCAGTCCGACAGGGAGGGTACCAAATGAAAAACTGTTTTTT. The encoded protein is CASSPTGRVPNEKLFF. Filled out from reference TRBV2 and TRBJ1-4, the complete variable domain reads EPEVTQTPSHQVTQMGQEVILRCVPISNHLYFYWYRQILGQKVEFLVSFYNNEISEKSEIFDDQFSVERPDGSNFTLKIRSTKLEDSAMYFCASSPTGRVPNEKLFFGSGTQLSVL.

The V call is TRBV6-2 or TRBV6-3, the J call TRBJ1-2; possibly TRBD1 for D (6 bases). Germline V CDR1 and CDR2: MNHEY, SVGEGT. This CDR3 has 13 residues. V shed 6 bases and J shed 7 bases, with 15 bases lying between them. The DNA of the CDR3 is TGTGCCAGCAGCGAAGGGGGGCAGTTTGGCTACACCTTC. It specifies CASSEGGQFGYTF.

This clonotype was detected ten times or more. The chain has TRBV7-8 and TRBJ1-1; no reliable D call. This CDR3 has 15 amino acids. Trimming took 3 bases from V and 3 from J, leaving 14 bases between them. Germline values: CDR1 SGHVS, CDR2 FQNEAQ. In DNA form, the CDR3 reads TGTGCCAGCAGCTTCGAATCGGGATTTGACACTGAAGCTTTCTTT. This translates into CASSFESGFDTEAFF.

In its sample, this clonotype was seen a few times. This sequence joins TRBV28 and TRBJ2-7, with 11 bases lining up with TRBD2. The CDR3 is made up of 15 amino acids. Germline loops: CDR1 MDHEN, CDR2 SYDVKM. V trimming: 5 bases; J trimming: 4 bases; junction bases outside the gene matches: 7. Written as DNA, the CDR3 is TGTGCCAGCAGTCTTACTAGCGGGAGTTGGTACGAGCAGTACTTC. It is translated as CASSLTSGSWYEQYF.

The chain employs TRBV5-1 and TRBJ1-1; D unresolved. V was shortened by 4 bases and J by 1 base, with 8 bases between the two germline ends. The CDR3 covers 13 residues. Germline lookup yields CDR1 SGHRS and CDR2 YFSETQ. Here the CDR3 reads CASSVPANTEAFF. The CDR3 DNA sequence: TGCGCCAGCAGCGTCCCAGCGAACACTGAAGCTTTCTTT.

The sample holds a few counts of this clonotype. The rearrangement joins TRBV19 to TRBJ1-1, with D possibly TRBD1 on 5 matching bases. There are 15 residues in the CDR3. Germline V gene lookup returns CDR1 LNHDA and CDR2 SQIVND (reference sequence). The V gene lost 2 bases and the J gene lost 3 bases, with 13 bases spanning the gap. In DNA, the CDR3 is TGTGCCAGTAGTATACTCAGGGAGCAAGACACTGAAGCTTTCTTT. Encoded protein: CASSILREQDTEAFF.

The V gene is TRBV6-5, the J gene TRBJ2-2; D gene unclear. CDR1 is MNHEY, CDR2 SVGAGI, per germline. The CDR3 has 19 residues. The V end was cut by 0 bases, the J end by 2 bases, with 19 bases between. The CDR3, as DNA: TGTGCCAGCAGTTACTCGAGTGCCGGGCAACGGATCAACACCGGGGAGCTGTTTTTT. Protein: CASSYSSAGQRINTGELFF.

The sample holds many counts of this clonotype. The chain has TRBV12-3 or TRBV12-4 and TRBJ1-5, with TRBD1 matching over 8 bases. The CDR3 is 15 amino acids. Losses at the gene ends were 2 bases for V and 9 bases for J; bases not matched to a gene: 9. This CDR3 is CASSLRGRGLLPQHF. CDR3 coding DNA: TGTGCCAGCAGTTTAAGGGGCAGGGGGCTGCTGCCCCAGCATTTT.

Only a few counts were recorded for this clonotype. The chain's CDR3 is CASSLLQGRIYEQYF. The CDR3 nucleotides are TGTGCCAGCAGTTTACTACAGGGGCGTATCTACGAGCAGTACTTC. The gene calls are TRBV27 and TRBJ2-7, with 7 bases fitting TRBD1. Germline V gene sequence: CDR1 MNHEY, CDR2 SMNVEV (reference sequence). Trimming cost V 2 bases and J 3 bases; bases outside gene matches: 7. The CDR3 contains 15 residues.

This clonotype was seen once. A much larger clone differs from this one at a single base, so this may be a read error. V is TRBV2 and J is TRBJ1-3; no clear D gene. Looked up from germline, CDR1 is SNHLY and CDR2 is FYNNEI. CDR3 length: 12 residues. The CDR3 DNA follows: TGTGCCAGCAGTTCCTTACCAAACACCATGTATTTT. It is translated as CASSSLPNTMYF.

This clonotype was detected ten times or more. The CDR3 nucleotides read TGTGCCACCAGCAGAGAGAGGAACACTGAAGCTTTCTTT. Amino acid sequence: CATSRERNTEAFF. The chain links TRBV15 to TRBJ1-1; D remains ambiguous. V was clipped by 0 bases and J by 1 base, with 3 bases between them. The CDR3 has 13 amino acids. CDR1 and CDR2 from the germline V gene are LNHNV and YYDKDF (reference sequence).

The rearrangement links TRBV20-1 to TRBJ1-6, with 8 bases aligning to TRBD1. The V gene end was trimmed by 0 bases and the J gene end by 6 bases; junction bases not matched to a gene: 4. In germline, CDR1 is DFQATT, CDR2 SNEGSKA (reference sequence). The CDR3 consists of 15 residues. CDR3 loop: CSARDQGQGNSPLHF. The CDR3 DNA is TGCAGTGCTAGAGATCAAGGACAGGGTAATTCACCCCTCCACTTT.

Worth noting for this clonotype: This clone may be a read error of a much larger clone one base away. CDR3 DNA: TGTGCCAGCAGCTTAGCGCTGGGGAGTGAAGCTGTCTTT. Residues: CASSLALGSEAVF. J is TRBJ1-1 and V is TRBV7-2; D gene uncertain. CDR1 is SGHTA and CDR2 is FQGNSA in the germline V gene. The CDR3 extends over 13 amino acids.

The J gene is TRBJ1-1, the V gene TRBV7-9, with D uncertain. The CDR3 spans 12 residues. Germline values: CDR1 SEHNR, CDR2 FQNEAQ (reference sequence). With 8 bases removed from V and 4 bases from J, the gap between germline ends came to 11 bases. The CDR3 nucleotides read TGTGCCAGCGATGATGTGAGCACTGAAGCTTTCTTT. Translated, it gives CASDDVSTEAFF. The full variable domain, in which reference TRBV7-9 and TRBJ1-1 provide the parts outside the CDR3, is DTGVSQNPRHKITKRGQNVTFRCDPISEHNRLYWYRQTLGQGPEFLTYFQNEAQLEKSRLLSDRFSAERPKGSFSTLEIQRTEQGDSAMYLCASDDVSTEAFFGQGTRLTVV.

The chain links TRBV2 to TRBJ1-4; D is ambiguous. CDR3 length equals 15 residues. Germline V gene sequence: CDR1 SNHLY, CDR2 FYNNEI. V lost 2 bases and J lost 7, with 14 bases in between. CDR3 DNA: TGTGCCAGCAGTGAACGGGGTCCCCTGGGTGAAAAACTGTTTTTT. It yields the protein CASSERGPLGEKLFF.

The chain employs TRBV29-1 and TRBJ1-2, with D possibly matching TRBD1 (5 bases). Per germline, CDR1 SQVTM and CDR2 ANQGSEA. The CDR3 runs to 13 residues. Trimming cost V 0 bases and J 8 bases, with 13 bases left between them. The CDR3 protein is CSVEDLGGLGYTF. CDR3 nucleotide sequence: TGCAGCGTTGAAGATCTGGGGGGATTAGGCTACACCTTC.

This rearrangement joins TRBV12-3 or TRBV12-4 to TRBJ2-1, with 11 bases aligning to TRBD2. The V gene end was trimmed by 2 bases and the J gene end by 5 bases; junction bases not matched to a gene: 8. CDR3 length: 17 amino acids. The CDR3 sequence: CASSLIAGGPRNNEQFF. Here the CDR3 DNA reads TGTGCCAGCAGTTTAATAGCGGGAGGGCCTAGAAACAATGAGCAGTTCTTC.

This clonotype was seen more than once but under ten times. The V gene is TRBV12-3 or TRBV12-4, the J gene TRBJ1-1; D not resolved. The CDR3 sequence is 14 residues long. Trimming stripped 3 bases from V and 1 base from J, with 9 bases between. The CDR3 region is CASSFRSRNTEAFF. In DNA form, the CDR3 reads TGTGCCAGCAGTTTTAGGTCACGGAACACTGAAGCTTTCTTT.